These 28 T cell receptor beta chains originate from one sample sequenced in a study of blood T cells in healthy people across ages. The authors ran a second PCR of about 6 to 12 cycles using a sample-barcoded 5' primer and a J-beta primer mix. TCRdb itself ran the 5' RACE reads through MiXCR, one entry per CDR3 protein. The sample consists of around 1,000,000 distinct CDR3 sequences, about 23% of them appearing once. The same data also went into a second study, on T cells of mothers and their children.

Material for sequencing was blood. Every receptor here comes from a girl aged 2 to 9 in good health.

V is TRBV7-9 and J is TRBJ1-4, with D possibly TRBD1 on 5 matching bases. Germline loops: CDR1 SEHNR, CDR2 FQNEAQ (reference sequence). This CDR3 is 13 amino acids long. Trimming removed 5 bases from V and 6 bases from J, with 10 bases in between. The CDR3 DNA is TGTGCCAGCAGCACCAGGGATCATGAAAAACTGTTTTTT. Amino acid sequence: CASSTRDHEKLFF.

The chain joins TRBV12-3 or TRBV12-4 to TRBJ1-2; D perhaps matches TRBD1 (6 bases). The ends were cut back, 0 bases at V and 7 bases at J, with 12 bases in the middle. The CDR3 length is 14 residues. CDR3 protein: CASSLASPRGGYTF. CDR3 DNA: TGTGCCAGCAGTTTAGCGAGTCCCAGGGGTGGCTACACCTTC.

V is TRBV10-3 and J is TRBJ2-7; perhaps D is TRBD1 or TRBD2 (5 bases each). Per germline, CDR1 ENHRY and CDR2 SYGVKD. Trimming removed 3 bases from V and 3 bases from J, with 12 bases in between. This CDR3 is 14 amino acids long. The CDR3 nucleotides are TGTGCCATCAGTGAAAGGGGACCGGGCTACGAGCAGTACTTC. Protein sequence: CAISERGPGYEQYF.

The sample holds a few counts of this clonotype. In DNA form, the CDR3 reads TGCAGCGCTCACCCGGGACTAGCGGGAGACAATGAGCAGTTCTTC. It translates to CSAHPGLAGDNEQFF. This chain joins TRBV29-1 and TRBJ2-5; TRBD2 agrees at 14 bases. The DNA end lines up better with TRBJ2-1; the J call may be wrong. This CDR3 spans 15 amino acids. CDR1 and CDR2 from the germline V gene are SQVTM and ANQGSEA.

The gene calls are TRBV27 and TRBJ2-5; 7 positions agree with TRBD1. The last part of the DNA fits TRBJ2-7 better; the J call may be wrong. Per the germline V gene, CDR1 is MNHEY and CDR2 is SMNVEV (reference sequence). The CDR3 loop spans 18 amino acids. The CDR3 spells CASSPLLGTGVSYYEQYF. Written as DNA, the CDR3 is TGTGCCAGCAGTCCTCTCCTGGGCACAGGGGTGAGCTACTACGAGCAGTACTTC.

This clonotype was seen a handful of times. The gene calls are TRBV12-3 or TRBV12-4 and TRBJ1-6, with D tentatively TRBD1 (5 bases). Trimming cost V 5 bases and J 10 bases, with 15 bases left between them. The CDR3 is 14 residues long. Here the CDR3 DNA reads TGTGCCAGCAGTGGGGGGACTTTTAACTCACCCCTCCACTTT. It specifies CASSGGTFNSPLHF.

This rearrangement joins TRBV7-2 to TRBJ1-2, with a weak D call TRBD1 (5 bases). Trimming took 5 bases from V and 4 from J, leaving 23 bases between them. The germline V gene has CDR1 SGHTA and CDR2 FQGNSA. There are 17 residues in the CDR3. The CDR3 region is CASSPRGGLVPFYGYTF. The CDR3 nucleotides read TGTGCCAGCAGCCCTCGGGGGGGACTCGTACCTTTCTATGGCTACACCTTC.

In the case of this clonotype: At one end, the junction sequence differs from germline, possibly due to a read error. The V and J genes are TRBV7-9 and TRBJ2-5, with D maybe TRBD2 (6 bases). Germline V CDR1 and CDR2: SEHNR, FQNEAQ (reference sequence). The CDR3 is 17 amino acids. The chain's CDR3 is CASSEGLLINVQETQCF. As DNA, the CDR3 is TGTGCCAGCAGCGAGGGACTCCTTATAAACGTTCAAGAGACCCAGTGCTTC. The full variable domain, with the rest looked up from reference TRBV7-9 and TRBJ2-5, is DTGVSQNPRHKITKRGQNVTFRCDPISEHNRLYWYRQTLGQGPEFLTYFQNEAQLEKSRLLSDRFSAERPKGSFSTLEIQRTEQGDSAMYLCASSEGLLINVQETQCFGPGTRLLVL.

This clonotype was detected only a few times. Germline and junction disagree at one end, which may indicate a read error. The V gene is TRBV2, the J gene TRBJ2-2; D is ambiguous. Germline CDR1 and CDR2: SNHLY and FYNNEI. The CDR3 is made up of 15 amino acids. CDR3 amino acids: CASGDNPLNTGELFF. The CDR3 region has the DNA TGTGCCAGCGGTGACAACCCTTTGAACACCGGGGAGCTGTTTTTT.

The chain uses TRBV12-3 or TRBV12-4 and TRBJ2-1; the D call may be TRBD1 or TRBD2 (5 bases each). V lost 2 bases and J lost 10, with 12 bases in between. The CDR3 consists of 13 residues. The CDR3 sequence: CASSLIGAGEQFF. DNA for the CDR3: TGTGCCAGCAGTTTAATCGGGGCAGGAGAGCAGTTCTTC.

The rearrangement joins TRBV6-6 to TRBJ2-3, with TRBD2 matching 11 bases. Germline V gene sequence: CDR1 MNHNY, CDR2 SVGAGI (reference sequence). V lost 1 base to trimming and J lost 6 bases; unmatched junction nucleotides: 3. The length of the CDR3 is 15 residues. CDR3 nucleotide sequence: TGTGCCAGCAGTTACTTGTCTAGCGGGGGGGATACGCAGTATTTT. This translates into CASSYLSSGGDTQYF.

The chain carries TRBV29-1 and TRBJ1-1; D remains ambiguous. V was pared by 5 bases and J by 0 bases, with 10 bases between. The CDR3 covers 13 residues. Germline loops: CDR1 SQVTM, CDR2 ANQGSEA. The CDR3 sequence is CSVSVSMNTEAFF. Here the CDR3 DNA reads TGCAGCGTTTCGGTTAGCATGAACACTGAAGCTTTCTTT.

The rearrangement joins TRBV7-9 to TRBJ1-2; D remains ambiguous. V lost 1 base to trimming and J lost 5 bases, with 11 bases between them. The germline V gene has CDR1 SEHNR and CDR2 FQNEAQ (reference sequence). This CDR3 has 14 residues. CDR3 region: CASSLVLLGYGYTF. The CDR3 DNA reads as TGTGCCAGCAGCTTAGTTCTCCTTGGGTATGGCTACACCTTC.

This chain connects TRBV12-3 or TRBV12-4 to TRBJ2-3; D unresolved. V was cut by 7 bases and J by 1 base, with 6 bases left in between. This CDR3 region has 12 residues. Here the CDR3 reads CASNVGTDTQYF. The CDR3 nucleotides are TGTGCCAGCAACGTCGGCACAGATACGCAGTATTTT.

This clonotype appeared once. The V gene is TRBV28, the J gene TRBJ2-3; D not resolved. CDR3 length: 13 amino acids. The V gene lost 4 bases and the J gene lost 4 bases, with 9 bases spanning the gap. Germline V gene data show CDR1 as MDHEN and CDR2 as SYDVKM. CDR3: CASSYNNADTQYF. CDR3 sequence (DNA): TGTGCCAGCAGTTATAATAATGCAGATACGCAGTATTTT.

This clonotype was detected a few times. The CDR3 region is CSAREVNGNTIYF. The CDR3 bases are TGCAGTGCTAGGGAAGTTAATGGAAACACCATATATTTT. The rearrangement joins TRBV20-1 to TRBJ1-3; no reliable D call. The CDR3 is made up of 13 amino acids. Germline V CDR1 and CDR2: DFQATT, SNEGSKA (reference sequence). V was pared by 3 bases and J by 3 bases, with 9 bases between.

The V and J genes are TRBV11-3 and TRBJ2-1, with 7 positions matching TRBD2. This CDR3 comprises 16 residues. Germline V lookup: CDR1 SGHNT, CDR2 YENEEA. The V gene end was trimmed by 1 base and the J gene end by 6 bases; junction bases not matched to a gene: 9. The CDR3 DNA is TGTGCCAGCAGCTTAGCCCAGCGGGATGGGGTCAATGAGCAGTTCTTC. Translating it yields CASSLAQRDGVNEQFF.

The chain combines TRBV10-3 with TRBJ2-1; 9 nucleotides align to TRBD2. V lost 3 bases to trimming and J lost 4 bases; unmatched junction nucleotides: 4. Germline V gives CDR1 ENHRY, CDR2 SYGVKD. The CDR3 length is 15 residues. Here the CDR3 reads CAISDGGRVYNEQFF. CDR3 DNA sequence: TGTGCCATCAGTGATGGCGGGAGGGTTTACAATGAGCAGTTCTTC.

CDR3 coding DNA: TGTGCCAAGCCCCCCGCCCGACTGGTCAATTCACCCCTCCACTTT. It codes for CAKPPARLVNSPLHF. J is TRBJ1-6 and V is TRBV12-3 or TRBV12-4; D remains unclear. V was clipped by 10 bases and J by 7 bases, with 20 bases between them. This CDR3 is built from 15 residues.

This clonotype has more than one count but fewer than ten. The V and J genes are TRBV2 and TRBJ1-1, with TRBD1 matching over 7 bases. CDR1 is SNHLY and CDR2 is FYNNEI in the germline V gene. The CDR3 is 14 residues long. J lost 2 bases, V lost 4 bases, and 4 bases had no gene match. The CDR3 DNA is TGTGCCAGCAGTGTTAACAGGGGAAACACTGAAGCTTTCTTT. Its protein is CASSVNRGNTEAFF.

There are a few counts of this clonotype. The gene calls are TRBV15 and TRBJ1-4; TRBD1 might be the D (5 bases). V was cut by 5 bases and J by 0 bases, with 10 bases left in between. The CDR3 spans 15 residues. Per germline, CDR1 LNHNV and CDR2 YYDKDF (reference sequence). The DNA for the CDR3 is TGTGCCACCAGCTGGGGCAGAACAACTAATGAAAAACTGTTTTTT. Amino acids: CATSWGRTTNEKLFF. Drawing the rest from reference TRBV15 and TRBJ1-4, the complete variable domain is DAMVIQNPRYQVTQFGKPVTLSCSQTLNHNVMYWYQQKSSQAPKLLFHYYDKDFNNEADTPDNFQSRRPNTSFCFLDIRSPGLGDTAMYLCATSWGRTTNEKLFFGSGTQLSVL.

The chain recombines TRBV4-2 with TRBJ2-5; D gene unclear. The CDR3 spans 14 residues. Trimming left V 2 bases short and J 5 bases short, with 12 bases between. CDR1 is LGHNA, CDR2 YNFKEQ, per germline. The CDR3 here is CASSQRPTQETQYF. The CDR3 DNA reads TGTGCCAGCAGCCAACGACCGACTCAGGAGACCCAGTACTTC.

J is TRBJ2-7 and V is TRBV6-5; 7 nucleotides align to TRBD1. The J segment lost 3 bases and the V segment lost 2 bases, leaving 1 base of the junction unmatched. Germline CDR1 and CDR2: MNHEY and SVGAGI. The CDR3 loop spans 13 amino acids. CDR3 sequence reads: CASSYNRGYEQYF. CDR3 coding DNA: TGTGCCAGCAGTTACAACAGGGGCTACGAGCAGTACTTC.

This chain links TRBV29-1 with TRBJ2-1; tentative D call: TRBD1 (6 bases). Germline assignment: CDR1 SQVTM and CDR2 ANQGSEA. V lost 6 bases and J lost 1, with 13 bases in between. The CDR3 is made up of 14 amino acids. The chain's CDR3 is CSVAGQWSYNEQFF. CDR3 coding DNA: TGCAGCGTCGCTGGACAGTGGTCCTACAATGAGCAGTTCTTC.

This clonotype was picked up many times. J is TRBJ1-1 and V is TRBV5-1, with D possibly matching TRBD1 (6 bases). The CDR3 length is 14 residues. Between the trimmed V and J ends, which lost 5 bases and 8 bases, there was a span of 19 bases. In germline, CDR1 is SGHRS, CDR2 YFSETQ. The CDR3 loop reads CASSSRGQTTEAFF. The CDR3, as DNA: TGCGCCAGCAGTTCTCGTGGACAGACTACCGAAGCTTTCTTT. The full variable domain, completed using reference TRBV5-1 and TRBJ1-1, is KAGVTQTPRYLIKTRGQQVTLSCSPISGHRSVSWYQQTPGQGLQFLFEYFSETQRNKGNFPGRFSGRQFSNSRSEMNVSTLELGDSALYLCASSSRGQTTEAFFGQGTRLTVV.

To note about this clonotype: Germline is not matched at one junction end, which may reflect a read error. The genes are TRBV20-1 and TRBJ2-5, with no clear D. Germline V gives CDR1 DFQATT, CDR2 SNEGSKA (reference sequence). CDR3 length: 11 residues. CDR3 amino acids: CSARDQETLYF. The CDR3 coding sequence is TGCAGTGCCAGAGATCAAGAGACCCTGTACTTC.

This sequence joins TRBV7-2 and TRBJ2-6, with no clear D. The CDR3 has 16 amino acids. Germline assignment: CDR1 SGHTA and CDR2 FQGNSA. Between the trimmed V and J ends, which lost 5 bases and 0 bases, there was a span of 11 bases. CDR3 loop: CASSRVSLSGANVLTF. CDR3 DNA sequence: TGTGCCAGCAGCCGAGTATCTCTCTCTGGGGCCAACGTCCTGACTTTC.

The chain uses TRBV2 and TRBJ1-5; 7 nucleotides align to TRBD1. After removal of 6 bases from V and 4 bases from J, the junction contained 9 bases not matched to a gene. There are 15 residues in the CDR3. CDR1 and CDR2 from the germline V gene are SNHLY and FYNNEI. The CDR3 is CASSPDRERNQPQHF. CDR3 coding DNA: TGTGCCAGCAGCCCTGACAGGGAACGGAATCAGCCCCAGCATTTT.